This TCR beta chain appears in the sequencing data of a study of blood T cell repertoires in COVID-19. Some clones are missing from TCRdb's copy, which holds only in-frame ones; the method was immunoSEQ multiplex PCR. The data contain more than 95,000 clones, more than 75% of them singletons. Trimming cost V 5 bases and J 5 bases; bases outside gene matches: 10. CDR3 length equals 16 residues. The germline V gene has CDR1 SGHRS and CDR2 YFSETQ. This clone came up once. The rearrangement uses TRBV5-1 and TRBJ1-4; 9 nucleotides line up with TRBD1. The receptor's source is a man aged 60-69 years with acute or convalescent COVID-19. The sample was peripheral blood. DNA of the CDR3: TGCGCCAGCAGTCCGGGACAGGGCGCTTCCAATGAAAAACTGTTTTTT. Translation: CASSPGQGASNEKLFF. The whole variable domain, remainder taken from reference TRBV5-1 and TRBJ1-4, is KAGVTQTPRYLIKTRGQQVTLSCSPISGHRSVSWYQQTPGQGLQFLFEYFSETQRNKGNFPGRFSGRQFSNSRSEMNVSTLELGDSALYLCASSPGQGASNEKLFFGSGTQLSVL.